One TCR beta chain is described in this entry. Its antigen target is currently unknown. No much larger clonotype is one base removed from it; base qualities were not supplied. This sample is part of a study of blood T cell repertoires in COVID-19 (dated by TCRdb to 2019 to 2021). For context, the study as a whole: Collaborator samples came from the United States, Italy and Spain and covered acute and convalescent phases of COVID-19. The material from the prospective study consisted of cDNA or gDNA derived from T cells, B-cell-depleted T cells, or PBMCs. The dataset comprised deeply sampled blood TCRbeta repertoires from subjects exposed to, actively infected with, or recovered from COVID-19. The repertoires were released in a freely available public database intended as a resource for research on the immune response to SARS-CoV-2. Samples came from the ongoing ImmuneRACE study (first 160 participants) plus 1,254 subjects from 6 global collaborators. Nearly every sample came with metadata listing a de-identified subject ID, COVID-19 status, age in years and sex. Where HLA class I and class II types were available, the types were taken from metadata supplied by the sample provider, not from assay-based typing.

Overall study outcomes, separate from this receptor: Clinical and demographic metadata were provided uncurated, with the amount varying by source and participant.

Participants in the prospective study were enrolled through a virtual design, were aged roughly 18 to 95 years, and lived in 24 United States geographic areas. To assign participants to cohorts, the prospective study relied on clinical history that participants themselves reported in a screening survey and a study questionnaire. Recovered participants in ImmuneRACE Cohort 3 were defined as having two consecutive negative NP/OP PCR tests, clearance from a healthcare professional, or resolution of symptoms. In the prospective study, mobile phlebotomists collected whole blood, serum and a nasopharyngeal or oropharyngeal swab from each participant. Participants in the prospective study had the option to provide additional blood draws and questionnaires over a roughly 2-month period. Prospective study blood samples were shipped either frozen or at room temperature before DNA extraction. The CDR3 covers 16 residues, taking in both the cysteine and the phenylalanine. The CDR3 DNA has 48 bases and is translated from base 1. From a lookup of the germline V gene, CDR1 and CDR2 are KGHSH and LQKENI. At the junction V is shortened by 3 bases and J by 0 bases; bases outside the gene matches: 2.

TCRbeta CDR3 regions were amplified from genomic DNA using the immunoSEQ Assay, a bias-controlled multiplex PCR. On the authors' methods: Nucleated cell counts per sample were estimated from amplification of reference gene primers within the assay. To quantify the absolute abundance of each unique TCRbeta CDR3 rearrangement, sequence reads were collapsed and filtered. For each sample, productive Simpson clonality was calculated by taking the square root of Simpson's diversity index across productive rearrangements. TCRdb limited this immuneACCESS table to in-frame rearrangements with V and J called. A share of clones is missing; checked studies link under half to unresolved V genes, and the rest is unexplained. The V and J calls and the clone size are those of that table, but D and trimming were determined from the DNA. The sample table holds about 140,000 clones, of which roughly 85% were seen once. Jointly, the top ten make up around 3.2% of the sample.

The receptor comes from a woman aged 45-59 years who had recovered from COVID-19. What was sequenced was PBMCs or T cells enriched from blood (not recorded which). The chain is assembled from TRBV18 and TRBJ2-1, with 10 junctional bases fitting TRBD2. The DNA is as follows: TGTGCCAGCTCACCCAGGACTAGCGGCTCCTACAATGAGCAGTTCTTC. This gives the protein CASSPRTSGSYNEQFF.